A single sample is the source of the 10 T cell receptor beta chains below, sequenced in a study of blood T cell repertoires in COVID-19. The method was immunoSEQ multiplex PCR; TCRdb's version includes in-frame clones alone and lacks a portion of them. This table holds fewer than 350,000 clones, about 90% found once. The sample consisted of PBMCs or T cells enriched from blood (not recorded which). Every receptor here comes from a woman in her late teens or twenties with acute COVID-19.

The chain uses TRBV7-9 and TRBJ1-4; the D is unclear. V shed 7 bases and J shed 3 bases, with 12 bases lying between them. The CDR3 is 14 amino acids. The germline gives CDR1 SEHNR, CDR2 FQNEAQ (reference sequence). The CDR3 DNA sequence: TGTGCCAGCACCTTGCGGGATTCTAATGAAAAACTGTTTTTT. Translating gives CASTLRDSNEKLFF.

The chain joins TRBV4-3 to TRBJ2-5; TRBD2 matches 16 bases. The CDR3 extends over 18 amino acids. CDR1 and CDR2 from the germline V gene are LGHNA and YSLEER. V trimming: 0 bases; J trimming: 7 bases; junction bases outside the gene matches: 8. The CDR3 spells CASSQEPGLAGGSGTQYF. The CDR3 DNA reads as TGCGCCAGCAGCCAAGAACCGGGACTAGCGGGGGGGAGCGGGACCCAGTACTTC.

The V and J genes are TRBV6-5 and TRBJ2-1, with a possible D match to TRBD2 (6 bases). Trimming took off 6 bases at V and 0 bases at J, with 9 bases between the two ends. Germline V gene data show CDR1 as MNHEY and CDR2 as SVGAGI. CDR3 length: 14 amino acids. The CDR3, as DNA: TGTGCCAGCAGACTAGCCATCTCCTACAATGAGCAGTTCTTC. It codes for CASRLAISYNEQFF.

The rearrangement joins TRBV11-2 to TRBJ2-2; 11 bases agree with TRBD2. Germline V CDR1 and CDR2: SGHAT, FQNNGV. After removal of 1 base from V and 7 bases from J, the junction contained 5 bases not matched to a gene. The CDR3 covers 16 residues. The CDR3 nucleotides read TGTGCCAGCAGCTTAGCACTAGCGGGAGCCAGCGGGGAGCTGTTTTTT. It encodes CASSLALAGASGELFF. The whole variable domain, filled in from reference TRBV11-2 and TRBJ2-2, reads EAGVAQSPRYKIIEKRQSVAFWCNPISGHATLYWYQQILGQGPKLLIQFQNNGVVDDSQLPKDRFSAERLKGVDSTLKIQPAKLEDSAVYLCASSLALAGASGELFFGEGSRLTVL.

This clone was counted once. This chain links TRBV4-2 with TRBJ2-1; 7 bases align to TRBD2. This CDR3 has 14 amino acids. V trimming: 6 bases; J trimming: 5 bases; junction bases outside the gene matches: 7. The germline V gene has CDR1 LGHNA and CDR2 YNFKEQ. The CDR3 nucleotides are TGTGCCAGCAGTCTAGCGGACGGAAACAATGAGCAGTTCTTC. As protein: CASSLADGNNEQFF.

V and J are TRBV2 and TRBJ1-1, with D hard to call. This CDR3 has 12 amino acids. Germline CDR1 reads SNHLY; CDR2 reads FYNNEI. Trimming removed 6 bases from V and 4 bases from J, with 9 bases in between. This CDR3 is CASRREITEAFF. CDR3 coding DNA: TGTGCCAGCAGACGGGAGATCACTGAAGCTTTCTTT.

The rearrangement uses TRBV28 and TRBJ1-2; no firm D call. CDR3 size: 12 residues. The germline V gene encodes CDR1 MDHEN and CDR2 SYDVKM. The V gene lost 2 bases and the J gene lost 5 bases, with 6 bases spanning the gap. The CDR3: CASSLPVYGYTF. The CDR3 coding sequence is TGTGCCAGCAGTTTACCGGTTTATGGCTACACCTTC.

The chain uses TRBV7-9 and TRBJ1-5, with 11 bases fitting TRBD1. Germline values: CDR1 SEHNR, CDR2 FQNEAQ (reference sequence). The CDR3 extends over 15 amino acids. Trimming removed 3 bases from V and 5 bases from J; junction bases left unmatched: 3. Written as DNA, the CDR3 is TGTGCCAGCAGCTTGGGACAGGGGGTGGATCAGCCCCAGCATTTT. Its translation is CASSLGQGVDQPQHF.

V usage is TRBV14 and J usage is TRBJ2-1; TRBD2 is a possible D gene (5 bases). Germline CDR1 is SGHDN and CDR2 is FVKESK. Trimming cost V 1 base and J 5 bases, with 18 bases left between them. CDR3 size: 17 residues. The CDR3 loop reads CASSQAIRTRWDNEQFF. CDR3 DNA: TGTGCCAGCAGCCAAGCTATCAGGACTCGGTGGGACAATGAGCAGTTCTTC.

The chain couples TRBV6-2 or TRBV6-3 to TRBJ2-7, with D unclear. The ends were cut back, 1 base at V and 0 bases at J, with 13 bases in the middle. This CDR3 spans 16 amino acids. Germline lookup yields CDR1 MNHEY and CDR2 SVGEGT. CDR3: CASSYFVRSHSYEQYF. The CDR3 nucleotides read TGTGCCAGCAGTTACTTTGTTCGGTCTCACTCCTACGAGCAGTACTTC.